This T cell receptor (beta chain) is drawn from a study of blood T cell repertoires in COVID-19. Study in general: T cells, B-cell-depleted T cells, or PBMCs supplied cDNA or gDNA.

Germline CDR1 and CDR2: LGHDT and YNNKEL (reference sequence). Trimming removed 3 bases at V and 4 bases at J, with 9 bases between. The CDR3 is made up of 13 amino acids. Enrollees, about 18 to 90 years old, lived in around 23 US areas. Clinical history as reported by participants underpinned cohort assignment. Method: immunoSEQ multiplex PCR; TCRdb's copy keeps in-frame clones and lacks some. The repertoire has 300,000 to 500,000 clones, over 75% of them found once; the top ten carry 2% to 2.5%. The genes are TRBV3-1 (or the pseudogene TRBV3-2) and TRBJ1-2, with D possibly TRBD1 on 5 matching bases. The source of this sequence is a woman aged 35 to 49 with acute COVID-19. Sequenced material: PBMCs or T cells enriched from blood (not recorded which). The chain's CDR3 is CASSHQGSYGYTF. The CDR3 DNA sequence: TGTGCCAGCAGCCACCAGGGTAGCTATGGCTACACCTTC.